This TCR beta chain was captured by sequencing in a study of technical replicates of blood from a handful of donors. TCRdb's copy holds only in-frame clones and misses some; the assay was immunoSEQ multiplex PCR. The table lists 70,000 to 95,000 clones, more than 85% of them singletons, with about 0.38% in the top ten. The CDR3 spans 15 residues. Germline lookup yields CDR1 SNHLY and CDR2 FYNNEI. The V gene lost 6 bases and the J gene lost 2 bases, with 15 bases spanning the gap. In this sample, this clone turned up once. This receptor was obtained from a human donor in good health. Some clones in this sample may be carry-over from other donors' samples. Sequencing used T cells isolated from PBMCs. The chain has TRBV2 and TRBJ2-3, with a tentative D call TRBD2 (5 bases). DNA for the CDR3: TGTGCCAGCAGAGAGGGCTACTTAGTCACAGATACGCAGTATTTT. Translation: CASREGYLVTDTQYF.